Listed below are T cell receptor beta chains from one sample, sequenced in a study of cytomegalovirus exposure and HLA in healthy donors. Repertoires were generated with immunoSEQ multiplex PCR, while TCRdb's copy carries only in-frame clones and drops some. Here the sample spans 190,000 or so clones, 83% being singletons. Sequenced input: PBMCs. Receptors originate from a man in his fifties or sixties in good health and CMV-seronegative. Both conserved end residues are part of each CDR3. The order of the fields is clone size, V gene, D gene, J gene, CDR3 DNA, CDR3 protein. D genes are given only for firm matches. Clone size is shown for a subset of rows, as once, few, many or a class of expanded clone.

clone size: -
V gene: TRBV12-5
D gene: -
J gene: TRBJ1-5
CDR3 DNA: TGTGCTAGTGCAAAGGACATTTTTAGCAATCAGCCCCAGCATTTT
CDR3 protein: CASAKDIFSNQPQHF

clone size: -
V gene: TRBV5-1
D gene: TRBD1
J gene: TRBJ2-3
CDR3 DNA: TGCGCCAGCAGCAGGGACAGTCTATCTAGCACAGATACGCAGTATTTT
CDR3 protein: CASSRDSLSSTDTQYF

clone size: -
V gene: TRBV7-2
D gene: TRBD1
J gene: TRBJ2-7
CDR3 DNA: TGTGCCAGCAGCTCCGCCGGGACAGACAGATACGAGCAGTACTTC
CDR3 protein: CASSSAGTDRYEQYF

clone size: -
V gene: TRBV5-1
D gene: TRBD1
J gene: TRBJ1-2
CDR3 DNA: TGCGCCAGCAGCATTGACAGGGTCAAAGGGGGCTACACCTTC
CDR3 protein: CASSIDRVKGGYTF

clone size: -
V gene: TRBV18
D gene: TRBD1
J gene: TRBJ1-1
CDR3 DNA: TGTGCCAGTTCAGGGGGGACGAACACTGAAGCTTTCTTT
CDR3 protein: CASSGGTNTEAFF

clone size: -
V gene: TRBV6-6
D gene: TRBD2
J gene: TRBJ2-3
CDR3 DNA: TGTGCCACACTAGCGGATCTCACAGATACGCAGTATTTT
CDR3 protein: CATLADLTDTQYF

clone size: -
V gene: TRBV7-2
D gene: -
J gene: TRBJ2-7
CDR3 DNA: TGTGCCAGCAGCTTAGACTGGGGCAAGCAGTACTTC
CDR3 protein: CASSLDWGKQYF

clone size: -
V gene: TRBV5-5
D gene: -
J gene: TRBJ1-2
CDR3 DNA: TGTGCCAGCAGCTCAGCCGGGAATAACTATGGCTACACCTTC
CDR3 protein: CASSSAGNNYGYTF

clone size: -
V gene: TRBV18
D gene: -
J gene: TRBJ2-7
CDR3 DNA: TGTGCCAGCTCACCTGGCTCGATCTCCTACGAGCAGTACTTC
CDR3 protein: CASSPGSISYEQYF

clone size: -
V gene: TRBV5-1
D gene: -
J gene: TRBJ2-7
CDR3 DNA: TGCGCCAGCAGCTTGAGCAACCCCTACGAGCAGTACTTC
CDR3 protein: CASSLSNPYEQYF

clone size: few
V gene: TRBV6-5
D gene: -
J gene: TRBJ1-1
CDR3 DNA: TGTGCCAGCAGTTACTCGAGGCAGACTGAAGCTTTCTTT
CDR3 protein: CASSYSRQTEAFF

clone size: -
V gene: TRBV5-5
D gene: TRBD2
J gene: TRBJ2-5
CDR3 DNA: TGTGCCAGCAGCCCGACACCCAGGACTAGCGGGAGGGGATACCAAGAGACCCAGTACTTC
CDR3 protein: CASSPTPRTSGRGYQETQYF

clone size: once
V gene: TRBV11-2
D gene: -
J gene: TRBJ1-3
CDR3 DNA: TGTGCCAGCAGCTTCAAGAGGAGCTCTGGAAACACCATATATTTT
CDR3 protein: CASSFKRSSGNTIYF

clone size: -
V gene: TRBV7-3
D gene: TRBD2
J gene: TRBJ2-2
CDR3 DNA: TGTGCCAGCAGCCGAAGCGGGGTTGGCACCGGGGAGCTGTTTTTT
CDR3 protein: CASSRSGVGTGELFF

clone size: -
V gene: TRBV7-2
D gene: TRBD2
J gene: TRBJ2-7
CDR3 DNA: TGTGCCAGCAGCCAACTAGGACTAGCGGGCGAGCAGTACTTC
CDR3 protein: CASSQLGLAGEQYF

clone size: few
V gene: TRBV14
D gene: TRBD1
J gene: TRBJ1-4
CDR3 DNA: TGTGCCAGCAGCCCAGACAGGGTGCAAGAAAAACTGTTTTTT
CDR3 protein: CASSPDRVQEKLFF

clone size: -
V gene: TRBV7-3
D gene: -
J gene: TRBJ2-1
CDR3 DNA: TGTGCCAGCAGCTTTGAGGGAAGGAATGAGCAGTTCTTC
CDR3 protein: CASSFEGRNEQFF

clone size: -
V gene: TRBV7-6
D gene: -
J gene: TRBJ2-7
CDR3 DNA: TGTGCCAGCAGCTTAGAGCGGGTTCACGAGCAGTACTTC
CDR3 protein: CASSLERVHEQYF

clone size: -
V gene: TRBV29-1
D gene: -
J gene: TRBJ2-1
CDR3 DNA: TGCAGCGTTGGCAAGGGGGCCTACAATGAGCAGTTCTTC
CDR3 protein: CSVGKGAYNEQFF

clone size: -
V gene: TRBV28
D gene: TRBD1
J gene: TRBJ1-1
CDR3 DNA: TGTGCCAGCACCCAATCTCTAACGGGACAGCCGAACACTGAAGCTTTCTTT
CDR3 protein: CASTQSLTGQPNTEAFF

clone size: -
V gene: TRBV7-2
D gene: -
J gene: TRBJ2-7
CDR3 DNA: TGTGCCAGCAGCTTAGTGGTGGGGAGCCTCTCCTACGAGCAGTACTTC
CDR3 protein: CASSLVVGSLSYEQYF

clone size: -
V gene: TRBV7-2
D gene: -
J gene: TRBJ1-1
CDR3 DNA: TGTGCCAGCAGCTTACATACTGAAGCTTTCTTT
CDR3 protein: CASSLHTEAFF

clone size: -
V gene: TRBV19
D gene: -
J gene: TRBJ2-7
CDR3 DNA: TGTGCCAGTAGTATGCGGACAGAGTCCTACGAGCAGTACTTC
CDR3 protein: CASSMRTESYEQYF

clone size: -
V gene: TRBV7-6
D gene: TRBD1
J gene: TRBJ1-3
CDR3 DNA: TGTGCCAGCAGCTTGGGACAGGGGGCGACTGGAAACACCATATATTTT
CDR3 protein: CASSLGQGATGNTIYF

clone size: few
V gene: TRBV5-1
D gene: TRBD2
J gene: TRBJ2-3
CDR3 DNA: TGCGCCAGCAGCTTGGGGCTAGCGGGGGCAGATACGCAGTATTTT
CDR3 protein: CASSLGLAGADTQYF

clone size: -
V gene: TRBV29-1
D gene: -
J gene: TRBJ1-4
CDR3 DNA: TGCAGCGTCACTACGTCGGTTAATGAAAAACTGTTTTTT
CDR3 protein: CSVTTSVNEKLFF

clone size: -
V gene: TRBV28
D gene: -
J gene: TRBJ1-6
CDR3 DNA: TGTGCCAGCGCCGTCGGGGGGTATTCACCCCTCCACTTT
CDR3 protein: CASAVGGYSPLHF

clone size: -
V gene: TRBV7-2
D gene: -
J gene: TRBJ2-2
CDR3 DNA: TGTGCCAGCAGCTCCCGACAGACGAACACCGGGGAGCTGTTTTTT
CDR3 protein: CASSSRQTNTGELFF

clone size: once
V gene: TRBV5-1
D gene: TRBD1
J gene: TRBJ2-1
CDR3 DNA: TGCGCCAGCAGTAGGATCGGACAGGGATTTAATGAGCAGTTCTTC
CDR3 protein: CASSRIGQGFNEQFF

clone size: -
V gene: TRBV18
D gene: TRBD1
J gene: TRBJ2-7
CDR3 DNA: TGTGCCAGCTCACCGAATACACCCGGGACAGGAGCCTACGAGCAGTACTTC
CDR3 protein: CASSPNTPGTGAYEQYF

clone size: -
V gene: TRBV5-1
D gene: TRBD1
J gene: TRBJ1-1
CDR3 DNA: TGCGCCAGCAGCTTCTGGGGACAGGGGGCGCAGGGCACTGAAGCTTTCTTT
CDR3 protein: CASSFWGQGAQGTEAFF

clone size: -
V gene: TRBV9
D gene: TRBD2
J gene: TRBJ2-3
CDR3 DNA: TGTGCCAGCAGCGCCGGACTAGAAACGCAGTATTTT
CDR3 protein: CASSAGLETQYF

clone size: once
V gene: TRBV30
D gene: TRBD2
J gene: TRBJ2-7
CDR3 DNA: TGTGCCTGGAGGGCGGGGGAATGGGGCGAGCAGTACTTC
CDR3 protein: CAWRAGEWGEQYF

clone size: few
V gene: TRBV19
D gene: -
J gene: TRBJ2-3
CDR3 DNA: TGTGCCAGTAGTTATCAAGGCGGGCCGGCCCCAGATACGCAGTATTTT
CDR3 protein: CASSYQGGPAPDTQYF

clone size: -
V gene: TRBV10-3
D gene: -
J gene: TRBJ2-1
CDR3 DNA: TGTGCCATCAGACCCGGGACAGCGGGTTTGGATGAGCAGTTCTTC
CDR3 protein: CAIRPGTAGLDEQFF

clone size: -
V gene: TRBV21-1
D gene: -
J gene: TRBJ1-5
CDR3 DNA: TGTGCCAGCAGCTCTTCCCATGGGCAGATTAATCAGCCCCAGCATTTT
CDR3 protein: CASSSSHGQINQPQHF

clone size: -
V gene: TRBV6-5
D gene: TRBD2
J gene: TRBJ2-3
CDR3 DNA: TGTGCCAGCAGCCGGACTAGCGGGCACAGAGATACGCAGTATTTT
CDR3 protein: CASSRTSGHRDTQYF

clone size: -
V gene: TRBV7-2
D gene: -
J gene: TRBJ2-7
CDR3 DNA: TGTGCCAGCAGGCCTCCGGGACTCTGGAAAGACGAGCAGTACTTC
CDR3 protein: CASRPPGLWKDEQYF

clone size: -
V gene: TRBV7-8
D gene: TRBD2
J gene: TRBJ2-3
CDR3 DNA: TGTGCCAGCAGCTTAGTTTCTGTGGGGACTAGCGGGGGGGGAAATACGCAGTATTTT
CDR3 protein: CASSLVSVGTSGGGNTQYF

clone size: -
V gene: TRBV10-3
D gene: -
J gene: TRBJ1-1
CDR3 DNA: TGTGCCATCAGTGAACGGGACACTTACACTGAAGCTTTCTTT
CDR3 protein: CAISERDTYTEAFF